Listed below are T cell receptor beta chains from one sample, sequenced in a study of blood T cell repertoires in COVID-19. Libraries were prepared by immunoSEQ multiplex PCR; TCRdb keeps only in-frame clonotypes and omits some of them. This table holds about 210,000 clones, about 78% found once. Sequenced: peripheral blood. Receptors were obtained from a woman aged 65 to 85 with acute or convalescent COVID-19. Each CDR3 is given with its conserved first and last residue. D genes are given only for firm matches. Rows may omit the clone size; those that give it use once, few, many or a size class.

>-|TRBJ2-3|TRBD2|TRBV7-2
CASSDELAGATDTQYF
TGTGCCAGCAGCGATGAACTAGCGGGGGCCACAGATACGCAGTATTTT
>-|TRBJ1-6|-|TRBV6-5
CASSYKRGGRDSPLHF
TGTGCCAGCAGTTACAAACGGGGAGGCCGGGATTCACCCCTCCACTTT
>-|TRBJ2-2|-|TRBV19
CASSIGTSGELFF
TGTGCCAGTAGTATAGGGACTTCCGGGGAGCTGTTTTTT
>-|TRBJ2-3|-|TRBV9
CASSVGTGTSADTQYF
TGTGCCAGCAGCGTAGGGACCGGGACATCCGCAGATACGCAGTATTTT
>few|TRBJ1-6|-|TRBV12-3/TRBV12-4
CASSPSNSPLHF
TGTGCCAGCAGTCCTAGTAATTCACCCCTCCACTTT
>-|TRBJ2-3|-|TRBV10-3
CAIKRSGTNTDTQYF
TGTGCCATCAAGCGATCCGGGACAAACACAGATACGCAGTATTTT
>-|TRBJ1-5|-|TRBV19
CASTWGGGDSNQPQHF
TGTGCCAGTACCTGGGGTGGGGGCGACAGCAATCAGCCCCAGCATTTT
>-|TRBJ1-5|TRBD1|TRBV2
CASGQDPFYSNQPQHF
TGTGCCAGCGGACAGGACCCTTTTTATAGCAATCAGCCCCAGCATTTT
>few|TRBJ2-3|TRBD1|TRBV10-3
CAIGTGLADTQYF
TGTGCCATCGGGACAGGCCTAGCAGATACGCAGTATTTT
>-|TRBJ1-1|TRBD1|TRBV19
CASSSYPTGPVKAFF
TGTGCCAGTAGTTCCTACCCGACAGGGCCCGTTAAAGCTTTCTTT
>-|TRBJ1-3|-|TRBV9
CASSVGSQGNTIYF
TGTGCCAGCAGCGTAGGCAGTCAGGGAAACACCATATATTTT
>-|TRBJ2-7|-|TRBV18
CASNFGTTPYEQYF
TGTGCCAGCAACTTTGGGACAACACCATACGAGCAGTACTTC
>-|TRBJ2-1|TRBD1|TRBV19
CASSLDRGRYNEQFF
TGTGCCAGTAGCCTCGACAGGGGGAGATACAATGAGCAGTTCTTC
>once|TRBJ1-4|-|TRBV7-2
CASSFQTNEKLFF
TGTGCCAGCAGCTTCCAGACTAATGAAAAACTGTTTTTT
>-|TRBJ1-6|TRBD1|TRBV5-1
CASRGQPDNSPLHF
TGCGCCAGCAGGGGACAGCCGGATAATTCACCCCTCCACTTT
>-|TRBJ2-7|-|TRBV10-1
CASSDEGYEQYF
TGCGCCAGCAGTGATGAGGGCTACGAGCAGTACTTC
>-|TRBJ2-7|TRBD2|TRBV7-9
CASRGLAGFSYEQYF
TGTGCCAGCAGGGGACTAGCGGGATTCTCCTACGAGCAGTACTTC
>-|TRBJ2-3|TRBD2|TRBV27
CASSLSGRGLTDTQYF
TGTGCCAGCAGCCTGTCGGGGAGGGGCCTCACAGATACGCAGTATTTT
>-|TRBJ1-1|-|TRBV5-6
CASSLLGARAEAFF
TGTGCCAGCAGCTTGTTGGGGGCTCGCGCTGAAGCTTTCTTT
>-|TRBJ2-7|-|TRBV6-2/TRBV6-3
CASSNPGAMENEQYF
TGTGCCAGCAGTAACCCAGGGGCAATGGAAAACGAGCAGTACTTC
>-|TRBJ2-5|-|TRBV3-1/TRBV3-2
CASSLSQRQETQYF
TGTGCCAGCAGCCTCAGCCAGCGGCAAGAGACCCAGTACTTC
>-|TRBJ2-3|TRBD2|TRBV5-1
CASSSSGEGTQYF
TGCGCCAGCAGCTCTAGCGGGGAGGGTACGCAGTATTTT
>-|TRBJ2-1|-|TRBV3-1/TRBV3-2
CASSLRGEQFF
TGTGCCAGCAGCCTCCGGGGGGAGCAGTTCTTC
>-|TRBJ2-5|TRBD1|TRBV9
CASSTGVEETQYF
TGTGCCAGCAGCACAGGGGTCGAAGAGACCCAGTACTTC
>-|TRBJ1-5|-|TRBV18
CASSPPGYSNQPQHF
TGTGCCAGCTCACCCCCAGGGTATAGCAATCAGCCCCAGCATTTT
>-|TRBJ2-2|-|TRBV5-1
CASSPGLIDTGELFF
TGCGCCAGCAGCCCGGGACTGATTGACACCGGGGAGCTGTTTTTT
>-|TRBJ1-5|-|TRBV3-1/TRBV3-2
CASSQGASSNQPQHF
TGTGCCAGCAGCCAAGGTGCCAGTAGCAATCAGCCCCAGCATTTT
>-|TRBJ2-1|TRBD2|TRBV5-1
CASRASGTGNEQFF
TGCGCCAGCAGGGCTAGCGGGACCGGCAATGAGCAGTTCTTC
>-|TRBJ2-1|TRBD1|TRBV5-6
CASSLRDSYNEQFF
TGTGCCAGCAGCTTACGGGACAGCTACAATGAGCAGTTCTTC
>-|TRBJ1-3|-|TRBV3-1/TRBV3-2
CASSQDYSGNTIYF
TGTGCCAGCAGCCAAGATTACTCTGGAAACACCATATATTTT
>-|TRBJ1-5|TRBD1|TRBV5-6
CASSLGQGLQPQHF
TGTGCCAGCAGCTTGGGACAGGGGCTTCAGCCCCAGCATTTT
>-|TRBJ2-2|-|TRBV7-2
CASSLHLARTGELFF
TGTGCCAGCAGCTTACACCTAGCGAGGACCGGGGAGCTGTTTTTT
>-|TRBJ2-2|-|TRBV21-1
CASSKGRRGMGTGELFF
TGTGCCAGCAGCAAAGGTAGAAGGGGGATGGGAACCGGGGAGCTGTTTTTT
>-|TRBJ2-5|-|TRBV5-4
CASSLTGSETQYF
TGTGCCAGCAGCTTGACCGGTTCCGAGACCCAGTACTTC
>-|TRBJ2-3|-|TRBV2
CASSGSGDTQYF
TGTGCCAGCAGTGGCTCGGGAGATACGCAGTATTTT
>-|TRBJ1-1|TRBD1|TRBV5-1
CASRTGDRGLVAFF
TGCGCCAGCAGGACGGGGGACAGGGGGCTCGTAGCTTTCTTT
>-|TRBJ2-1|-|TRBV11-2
CASSLDGGNEQFF
TGTGCCAGCAGCTTAGATGGGGGGAATGAGCAGTTCTTC
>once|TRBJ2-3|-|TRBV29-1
CSVVWGHTDTQYF
TGCAGCGTTGTGTGGGGACACACAGATACGCAGTATTTT
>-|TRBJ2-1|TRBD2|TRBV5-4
CASSLNSGGAGSYNEQFF
TGTGCCAGCAGCTTGAATAGCGGGGGGGCCGGAAGTTACAATGAGCAGTTCTTC
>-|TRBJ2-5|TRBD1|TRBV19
CASHRTGAARETQYF
TGTGCCAGTCACCGAACAGGGGCGGCAAGGGAGACCCAGTACTTC
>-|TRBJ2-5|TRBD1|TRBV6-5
CASSLAWTGETQYF
TGTGCCAGCAGTTTAGCCTGGACAGGCGAGACGCAGTACTTC
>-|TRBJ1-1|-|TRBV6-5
CASSPGAGANTEAFF
TGTGCCAGCAGCCCCGGGGCGGGGGCGAACACTGAAGCTTTCTTT
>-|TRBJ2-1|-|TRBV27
CASSLRGGGGAISEQFF
TGTGCCAGCAGTTTAAGGGGCGGAGGGGGGGCCATCAGTGAGCAGTTCTTC
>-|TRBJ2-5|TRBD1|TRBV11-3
CASSLGQGLYQETQYF
TGTGCCAGCAGCCTCGGACAGGGATTGTACCAAGAGACCCAGTACTTC
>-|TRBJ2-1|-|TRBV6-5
CASSYSTGNNEQFF
TGTGCCAGCAGTTACTCGACAGGAAACAATGAGCAGTTCTTC
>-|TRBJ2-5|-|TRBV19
CASTSEGQETQYF
TGTGCCAGTACCTCCGAGGGTCAAGAGACCCAGTACTTC
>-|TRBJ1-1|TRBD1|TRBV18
CASSSSTGSNTEAFF
TGTGCCAGCTCATCCTCGACAGGGTCGAACACTGAAGCTTTCTTT
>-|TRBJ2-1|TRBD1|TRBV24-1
CATSDPRDRAYNEQFF
TGTGCCACCAGTGATCCCCGGGACAGGGCCTACAATGAGCAGTTCTTC
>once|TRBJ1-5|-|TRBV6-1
CASTSGEPQHF
TGTGCCAGCACTTCGGGGGAGCCCCAGCATTTT
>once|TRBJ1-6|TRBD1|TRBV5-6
CASSKIGTGVTNSPLHF
TGTGCCAGCAGCAAGATAGGGACAGGGGTCACTAATTCACCCCTCCACTTT